One TCR beta chain is described in this entry. Documented treatment: approximately 18 received Ad26.COV2.S at low or high dose, single or two shots; a few received placebo; per-sample allocation not given. Sampling was performed 63 days after the first vaccine or placebo injection. An 18-55-year-old adult in Boston served as donor. The administered vaccine (an Ad26 vector) expressed Wuhan-strain SARS-CoV-2 spike. The germline V gene encodes CDR1 SQVTM and CDR2 ANQGSEA. Trimming shortened V by 7 bases and J by 7 bases, and 19 bases separated the two germline ends. This CDR3 has 13 residues. The data are from a study of Ad26.COV2.S vaccination and SARS-CoV-2 variants. Study as a whole: The donor was enrolled in the Ad26.COV2.S arm of the COV1001 trial.

Measured with immunoSEQ multiplex PCR; TCRdb has only the in-frame clones, and not every one. The repertoire holds 430,000 or so clones, with nearly 90% as singletons. The clonotype was recovered from a person between 18 and 65 years old who received the Ad26.COV2.S COVID-19 vaccine or a placebo. The chain couples TRBV29-1 to TRBJ1-1; a weak D match, TRBD1 (6 bases). Sample: peripheral blood, taken in a trial of Ad26.COV2.S vaccine versus placebo. The CDR3 region is CSAARGGSGEAFF. CDR3 sequence (DNA): TGCAGCGCTGCAAGGGGGGGGTCGGGTGAAGCTTTCTTT.